Listed below are T cell receptor beta chains from one sample, sequenced in a study of molecular identifiers for immune sequencing clone quantification. MiXCR, applied by TCRdb to the PCR reads, yields one record per CDR3 protein. The sample has about 640,000 distinct CDR3 sequences; just under 20% are singletons. Sequencing input: naive CD8+ T cells from blood, with Jurkat cell RNA spiked in. These receptors all stem from a human donor in good health. Some libraries in this study had Jurkat cell RNA spiked in. CDR3s include the opening cysteine and the closing phenylalanine or tryptophan. The D gene is left open where the match is weak. Clone size is shown for a subset of rows, as once, few, many or a class of expanded clone.

v_call	j_call	d_call	clone_size	cdr3_aa	cdr3_nt
TRBV18	TRBJ2-7	TRBD2	many	CASSPATSVPYEQYF	TGTGCCAGCTCACCCGCGACTAGCGTCCCCTACGAGCAGTACTTC
TRBV5-5	TRBJ2-7	NA	many	CASATIGAAHEQYF	TGTGCCAGCGCAACCATTGGTGCGGCCCACGAGCAGTACTTC
TRBV11-2	TRBJ2-7	NA	many	CASSPRAGSYEQYF	TGTGCCAGCAGCCCGAGGGCAGGCTCATACGAGCAGTACTTC
TRBV9	TRBJ2-2	TRBD2	few	CASSVGPRGAGGSTGELFF	TGTGCCAGCAGCGTAGGGCCCAGGGGAGCGGGAGGTTCCACCGGGGAGCTGTTTTTT
TRBV7-2	TRBJ2-1	NA	many	CASSKELTSYNEQFF	TGTGCCAGCAGCAAAGAGTTGACGTCCTACAATGAGCAGTTCTTC
TRBV6-1	TRBJ1-1	NA	many	CATPRAGTLLNTEAFF	TGTGCCACCCCCCGGGCAGGGACCCTCTTGAACACTGAAGCTTTCTTT
TRBV27	TRBJ2-5	NA	many	CASSLSVGREETQYF	TGTGCCAGCAGTTTATCTGTTGGCAGGGAGGAGACCCAGTACTTC
TRBV2	TRBJ2-7	NA	NA	CASRKHPDSYEQYF	TGTGCCAGCAGGAAGCACCCCGACAGCTACGAGCAGTACTTC
TRBV19	TRBJ2-7	TRBD1	many	CASSIGQGVRYEQYF	TGTGCCAGTAGTATTGGACAGGGGGTTCGGTACGAGCAGTACTTC
TRBV6-5	TRBJ2-1	NA	many	CASSYSNMFGDNEQFF	TGTGCCAGCAGTTACTCGAACATGTTTGGGGACAATGAGCAGTTCTTC
TRBV24-1	TRBJ2-1	TRBD2	NA	CATSDPREGPNNEQFF	TGTGCCACCAGTGATCCGCGGGAGGGCCCTAACAATGAGCAGTTCTTC
TRBV4-1	TRBJ2-7	NA	few	CASSQEGKGSREQYF	TGCGCCAGCAGCCAAGAGGGCAAGGGTTCGAGAGAGCAGTACTTC
TRBV28	TRBJ2-7	TRBD1	few	CASSLRDRPTTYEQYF	TGTGCCAGCAGTTTGAGGGACAGGCCAACTACCTACGAGCAGTACTTC
TRBV2	TRBJ2-3	NA	many	CASSGGYGTDTQYF	TGTGCCAGCAGTGGCGGTTATGGCACAGATACGCAGTATTTT
TRBV29-1	TRBJ2-7	TRBD1	many	CSVEVRDSHYEQYF	TGCAGCGTTGAAGTCCGGGACAGCCACTACGAGCAGTACTTC
TRBV25-1	TRBJ2-3	NA	many	CASSEYGKDTQYF	TGTGCCAGCAGTGAATATGGGAAGGATACGCAGTATTTT
TRBV19	TRBJ2-5	NA	many	CASREPSQETQYF	TGTGCCAGTAGGGAACCATCCCAAGAGACCCAGTACTTC
TRBV27	TRBJ2-5	TRBD2	many	CASSWGGQETQYF	TGTGCCAGCAGTTGGGGGGGCCAAGAGACCCAGTACTTC
TRBV7-8	TRBJ2-2	TRBD2	NA	CASSHLAGGPEIGELFF	TGTGCCAGCAGCCACCTAGCGGGGGGGCCCGAAATCGGGGAGCTGTTTTTT
TRBV19	TRBJ2-3	TRBD2	NA	CASSVGPGLADTQYF	TGTGCCAGTAGTGTAGGCCCCGGACTAGCCGATACGCAGTATTTT
TRBV14	TRBJ2-3	TRBD2	NA	CASRSAGESADTQYF	TGTGCCAGTAGATCGGCGGGAGAAAGCGCAGATACGCAGTATTTT
TRBV20-1	TRBJ1-6	NA	few	CSASIGGSPLHF	TGCAGTGCTAGTATAGGCGGTTCACCCCTCCACTTT
TRBV5-4	TRBJ1-1	NA	many	CASSPWRGRNTEAFF	TGTGCCAGCAGCCCTTGGCGAGGAAGGAACACTGAAGCTTTCTTT
TRBV4-3	TRBJ2-3	NA	many	CASSQDRGGGADTQYF	TGCGCCAGCAGCCAAGATCGGGGAGGGGGCGCAGATACGCAGTATTTT
TRBV3-1	TRBJ1-5	NA	NA	CASNQALNQPQHF	TGTGCCAGCAACCAAGCCCTCAATCAGCCCCAGCATTTT
TRBV5-1	TRBJ2-3	TRBD2	many	CASSLGRGGRDTQYF	TGCGCCAGCAGCTTGGGTCGGGGGGGCCGGGATACGCAGTATTTT
TRBV3-1	TRBJ1-1	TRBD1	many	CASSPTGVMTEAFF	TGTGCCAGCAGCCCGACAGGGGTTATGACTGAAGCTTTCTTT
TRBV7-6	TRBJ2-1	NA	once	CASGARWADNRNEQFF	TGTGCCAGCGGCGCTAGGTGGGCCGACAACCGCAATGAGCAGTTCTTC
TRBV6-2/TRBV6-3	TRBJ2-3	NA	many	CASSLPAGDTQYF	TGTGCCAGCAGCCTTCCCGCGGGAGATACGCAGTATTTT
TRBV20-1	TRBJ1-1	NA	many	CSARVAEAFF	TGCAGTGCTAGAGTCGCTGAAGCTTTCTTT
TRBV28	TRBJ1-4	TRBD1	many	CASSPTGPEKLFF	TGTGCCAGCAGTCCGACAGGGCCGGAAAAACTGTTTTTT
TRBV29-1	TRBJ2-3	TRBD1	many	CSGLTGGFTDTQYF	TGCAGCGGACTGACAGGGGGCTTCACAGATACGCAGTATTTT
TRBV11-2	TRBJ2-7	NA	many	CASSLGGLGQYF	TGTGCCAGCAGCTTAGGTGGCCTTGGGCAGTACTTC
TRBV2	TRBJ2-2	NA	NA	CASSWTTEHTGELFF	TGTGCCAGCAGTTGGACGACAGAGCACACCGGGGAGCTGTTTTTT
TRBV12-5	TRBJ1-2	NA	many	CASGLVGGQLYGYTF	TGTGCTAGTGGTTTGGTAGGAGGACAGCTCTATGGCTACACCTTC
TRBV28	TRBJ1-6	NA	many	CASSLLTSGSPLHF	TGTGCCAGCAGTTTACTGACCTCGGGGTCACCCCTCCACTTT
TRBV19	TRBJ2-6	NA	many	CASSGATRSGANVLTF	TGTGCCAGTAGCGGCGCTACTCGGTCTGGGGCCAACGTCCTGACTTTC